One sample yielded the 6 T cell receptor beta chains listed below, sequenced in a study of blood T cell repertoires in COVID-19. Method: immunoSEQ multiplex PCR; TCRdb's copy keeps in-frame clones and lacks some. There are 150,000 or so clones in the sample; 80% occur only once, and 10% to 15% lies in the top ten. Sequenced input: peripheral blood. These receptors were collected from a man in his sixties with active or convalescent COVID-19.

This chain joins TRBV5-1 and TRBJ2-6; possibly TRBD2 for D (7 bases). The V gene lost 3 bases and the J gene lost 2 bases, with 15 bases spanning the gap. The CDR3 extends over 17 amino acids. The germline gives CDR1 SGHRS, CDR2 YFSETQ. The CDR3 DNA sequence: TGCGCCAGCAGCTATGGTCGGGGGGCAGCTGGGGCCAACGTCCTGACTTTC. It codes for CASSYGRGAAGANVLTF. The full variable domain, rest sourced from reference TRBV5-1 and TRBJ2-6, is KAGVTQTPRYLIKTRGQQVTLSCSPISGHRSVSWYQQTPGQGLQFLFEYFSETQRNKGNFPGRFSGRQFSNSRSEMNVSTLELGDSALYLCASSYGRGAAGANVLTFGAGSRLTVL.

The chain couples TRBV7-2 to TRBJ2-7; 8 bases are a match to TRBD1. The CDR3 consists of 15 residues. Per the germline V gene, CDR1 is SGHTA and CDR2 is FQGNSA. J was trimmed by 6 bases and V by 8 bases; bases with no gene match: 15. The CDR3 spells CASGQGARRLSEQYF. The CDR3 bases are TGTGCCAGCGGCCAGGGGGCGCGACGGTTGAGCGAGCAGTACTTC.

This chain joins TRBV5-6 and TRBJ1-1; 7 nucleotides align to TRBD1. Germline V gene data show CDR1 as SGHDT and CDR2 as YYEEEE. The CDR3 runs 13 residues. Unmatched junction bases numbered 4, after V lost 3 bases and J lost 5 bases. CDR3 region: CASSSGGGTEAFF. The CDR3 DNA reads TGTGCCAGCAGCTCAGGGGGTGGTACTGAAGCTTTCTTT.

V gene TRBV6-4 combines with J gene TRBJ2-2, with 8 positions matching TRBD1. CDR3 length equals 16 residues. CDR1 MRHNA and CDR2 SNTAGT come from the germline V gene. V dropped 5 bases and J dropped 2; count of bases not matched to a gene: 7. CDR3 in DNA: TGTGCCAGCAGTCCGGGACAGGTTTTAAACACCGGGGAGCTGTTTTTT. Amino acid sequence: CASSPGQVLNTGELFF.

This chain uses TRBV4-3 with TRBJ2-7; 9 bases fit TRBD2. Trimming at V came to 0 bases and at J to 2 bases, leaving 14 bases not matched to a gene. Germline CDR1 is LGHNA and CDR2 is YSLEER. The CDR3 extends over 19 amino acids. The CDR3 DNA sequence: TGCGCCAGCAGCCAAGATTATTCTCTGACGGCGGGAGGGCCCTACGAGCAGTACTTC. Encoded protein: CASSQDYSLTAGGPYEQYF.

The chain employs TRBV6-5 and TRBJ2-6; 8 bases are shared with TRBD2. The trim removed 0 bases at V and 11 bases at J, leaving 6 bases unmatched. The germline V gene has CDR1 MNHEY and CDR2 SVGAGI. The CDR3 is 15 residues long. The CDR3 here is CASSYSWSGGDVLTF. CDR3 DNA: TGTGCCAGCAGTTACTCGTGGAGCGGGGGAGACGTCCTGACTTTC.